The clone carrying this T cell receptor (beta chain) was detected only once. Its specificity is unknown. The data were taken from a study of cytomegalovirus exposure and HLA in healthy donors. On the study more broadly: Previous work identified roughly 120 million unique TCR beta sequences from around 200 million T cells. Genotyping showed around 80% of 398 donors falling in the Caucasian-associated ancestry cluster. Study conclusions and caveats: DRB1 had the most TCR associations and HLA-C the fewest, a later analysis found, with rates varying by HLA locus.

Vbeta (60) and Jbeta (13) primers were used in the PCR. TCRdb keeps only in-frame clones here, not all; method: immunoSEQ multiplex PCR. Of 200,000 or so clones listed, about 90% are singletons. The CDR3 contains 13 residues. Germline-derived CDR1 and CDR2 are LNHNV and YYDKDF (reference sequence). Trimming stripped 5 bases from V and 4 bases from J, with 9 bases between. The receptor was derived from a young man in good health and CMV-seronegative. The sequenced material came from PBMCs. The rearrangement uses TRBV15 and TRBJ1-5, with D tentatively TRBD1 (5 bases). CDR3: CATSGARNQPQHF. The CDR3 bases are TGTGCCACCAGCGGGGCCAGAAATCAGCCCCAGCATTTT.